The rows below give T cell receptor beta chains drawn from one sample of a study of blood T cells in healthy people across ages. TCRdb independently ran MiXCR on the 5' RACE reads; one entry per CDR3 protein. The sample includes around 1,500,000 distinct CDR3 sequences, approximately 42% seen only once; the top ten take 7.9%. Sequencing input: blood. The receptors originated from a woman aged 18-30 years in good health. Each CDR3 is given with its conserved first and last residue. Fields, in order: clone size, J gene, V gene, D gene, CDR3 protein, CDR3 DNA. A D gene is named only where the DNA matches it firmly. Rows may omit the clone size; those that give it use once, few, many or a size class.

>.|TRBJ1-1|TRBV6-6|.
CASRDTNTEAFF
TGTGCCAGCAGGGACACGAACACTGAAGCTTTCTTT
>few|TRBJ1-2|TRBV7-9|TRBD1
CASSPKDQGANYGYTF
TGTGCCAGCAGCCCCAAGGACCAGGGGGCAAACTATGGCTACACCTTC
>.|TRBJ2-7|TRBV20-1|.
CSARARGTSSWGEQYF
TGCAGTGCTAGAGCACGCGGGACTTCAAGTTGGGGTGAGCAGTACTTC
>few|TRBJ2-7|TRBV7-9|.
CASSLVETGSYEQYF
TGTGCCAGCAGCTTAGTCGAAACAGGGAGCTACGAGCAGTACTTC
>.|TRBJ1-5|TRBV4-1|.
CASSHYRVQPQHF
TGCGCCAGCAGCCATTACAGGGTTCAGCCCCAGCATTTT
>.|TRBJ2-7|TRBV3-1|TRBD2
CASSQDLGGRGNEQYF
TGTGCCAGCAGCCAAGATTTGGGCGGGAGAGGAAACGAGCAGTACTTC
>few|TRBJ2-1|TRBV4-1|TRBD2
CASSHGGSYEQFF
TGCGCCAGCAGCCACGGCGGGAGCTATGAGCAGTTCTTC
>.|TRBJ1-1|TRBV18|.
CASSPGGVIGTEAFF
TGTGCCAGCTCACCTGGAGGGGTAATTGGGACTGAAGCTTTCTTT
>few|TRBJ2-3|TRBV11-2|TRBD2
CASSFRLGTSGTDTQYF
TGTGCCAGCAGCTTCCGGCTAGGGACTAGCGGCACAGATACGCAGTATTTT
>.|TRBJ2-7|TRBV12-3/TRBV12-4|.
CASSFGASSYEQYF
TGTGCCAGCAGTTTCGGGGCCAGCTCCTACGAGCAGTACTTC
>once|TRBJ2-7|TRBV5-1|TRBD1
CASSPGGQGRLEQYF
TGCGCCAGCAGCCCGGGGGGACAGGGACGTCTGGAGCAGTACTTC
>few|TRBJ2-3|TRBV27|.
CASRLGTVSTDTQYF
TGTGCCAGCAGGCTCGGGACGGTGAGCACAGATACGCAGTATTTT
>few|TRBJ2-1|TRBV27|TRBD2
CASSQSRGSSYNEQFF
TGTGCCAGCAGTCAATCGCGGGGGAGCTCCTACAATGAGCAGTTCTTC
>.|TRBJ2-1|TRBV18|TRBD2
CASSPGLAGEVEQFF
TGTGCCAGCTCACCAGGACTAGCGGGAGAGGTTGAGCAGTTCTTC
>few|TRBJ2-7|TRBV4-2|.
CASSQERGEQYF
TGTGCCAGCAGCCAAGAACGGGGCGAGCAGTACTTC
>.|TRBJ2-2|TRBV20-1|.
CSARDGGRSIRELFF
TGCAGTGCTAGAGATGGAGGTCGGAGTATCAGGGAGCTGTTTTTT
>few|TRBJ2-6|TRBV10-3|.
CAISVLSENSGANVLTF
TGTGCCATCAGTGTTCTGAGTGAGAACTCTGGGGCCAACGTCCTGACTTTC
>.|TRBJ2-1|TRBV5-5|.
CASSGPIYNEQFF
TGTGCCAGTTCGGGACCAATCTACAATGAGCAGTTCTTC
>.|TRBJ2-5|TRBV2|.
CASSETLEAAQYF
TGTGCCAGCAGTGAAACCCTTGAGGCGGCCCAGTACTTC
>few|TRBJ2-7|TRBV12-3/TRBV12-4|.
CASSLRRGTYEQYF
TGTGCCAGCAGTTTACGGAGAGGCACCTACGAGCAGTACTTC
>.|TRBJ2-3|TRBV7-9|TRBD2
CASSGSGRTDTQYF
TGTGCCAGCAGTGGAAGCGGGAGAACAGATACGCAGTATTTT
>.|TRBJ2-6|TRBV11-2|TRBD1
CASSPRDRGLPGANVLTF
TGTGCCAGCAGCCCAAGGGACAGGGGCCTTCCTGGGGCCAACGTCCTGACTTTC
>.|TRBJ2-3|TRBV20-1|.
CSAPWTATDTQYF
TGCAGTGCTCCTTGGACAGCCACAGATACGCAGTATTTT
>.|TRBJ2-7|TRBV4-2|TRBD2
CASSQDGLASYEQYF
TGTGCCAGCAGCCAAGATGGACTAGCTTCCTACGAGCAGTACTTC
>.|TRBJ2-4|TRBV12-3/TRBV12-4|.
CASSSPIEGPKNIQYF
TGTGCCAGCAGTTCACCAATTGAGGGCCCCAAAAACATTCAGTACTTC
>.|TRBJ2-5|TRBV12-5|.
CASGLPRREQYF
TGTGCTAGTGGTCTTCCCCGCAGGGAGCAGTACTTC
>.|TRBJ1-1|TRBV5-1|.
CASGGSENTEAFF
TGCGCCAGCGGGGGGTCTGAGAACACTGAAGCTTTCTTT
>few|TRBJ1-2|TRBV6-1|.
CASSPPTTNYGYTF
TGTGCCAGCAGCCCGCCGACAACAAACTATGGCTACACCTTC
>.|TRBJ2-3|TRBV27|.
CASSPLNYQRGTQYF
TGTGCCAGCAGTCCGCTCAACTACCAGCGTGGTACGCAGTATTTT
>.|TRBJ2-2|TRBV27|TRBD1
CASSTYDRGRFTGELFF
TGTGCCAGCAGTACTTACGACAGGGGGCGGTTCACCGGGGAGCTGTTTTTT
>.|TRBJ1-2|TRBV28|.
CASSLTRTTHGYTF
TGTGCCAGCAGTTTGACACGGACCACCCATGGCTACACCTTC
>.|TRBJ2-7|TRBV6-1|.
CATHQDISYEQYF
TGTGCCACCCACCAGGACATCTCCTACGAGCAGTACTTC
>few|TRBJ2-2|TRBV6-5|.
CASSNPPGTWNTGELFF
TGTGCCAGCAGTAACCCCCCAGGGACCTGGAACACCGGGGAGCTGTTTTTT
>.|TRBJ2-3|TRBV5-1|TRBD2
CASSLKTSETGTDTQYF
TGCGCCAGCAGCCTCAAGACTAGCGAGACGGGCACAGATACGCAGTATTTT
>once|TRBJ2-7|TRBV15|.
CATSRGGASYEQYF
TGTGCCACCAGCAGAGGGGGGGCGTCCTACGAGCAGTACTTC
>.|TRBJ2-3|TRBV6-2/TRBV6-3|TRBD2
CASRRLAGSSGTDTQYF
TGTGCCAGCAGACGACTAGCGGGATCTTCTGGCACAGATACGCAGTATTTT
>.|TRBJ2-3|TRBV9|.
CASSVRGPTSTDTQYF
TGTGCCAGCAGCGTGCGGGGGCCCACTAGCACAGATACGCAGTATTTT
>.|TRBJ2-7|TRBV6-5|.
CASSRTITAFYEQYF
TGTGCCAGCAGCCGGACTATAACCGCTTTCTACGAGCAGTACTTC
>few|TRBJ2-5|TRBV6-5|TRBD2
CASSNSGGASGETQYF
TGTGCCAGCAGTAACAGCGGGGGGGCCTCCGGGGAGACCCAGTACTTC
>.|TRBJ2-1|TRBV27|TRBD2
CASQSFLAGDEQFF
TGTGCCAGCCAATCCTTTCTAGCGGGAGATGAGCAGTTCTTC
>few|TRBJ1-1|TRBV7-2|TRBD1
CASSLRARGEGEAFF
TGTGCCAGCAGCTTAAGGGCCAGGGGGGAGGGTGAAGCTTTCTTT
>.|TRBJ1-4|TRBV25-1|.
CAEKARSDEKLFF
TGTGCCGAAAAGGCCAGATCCGATGAAAAACTGTTTTTT